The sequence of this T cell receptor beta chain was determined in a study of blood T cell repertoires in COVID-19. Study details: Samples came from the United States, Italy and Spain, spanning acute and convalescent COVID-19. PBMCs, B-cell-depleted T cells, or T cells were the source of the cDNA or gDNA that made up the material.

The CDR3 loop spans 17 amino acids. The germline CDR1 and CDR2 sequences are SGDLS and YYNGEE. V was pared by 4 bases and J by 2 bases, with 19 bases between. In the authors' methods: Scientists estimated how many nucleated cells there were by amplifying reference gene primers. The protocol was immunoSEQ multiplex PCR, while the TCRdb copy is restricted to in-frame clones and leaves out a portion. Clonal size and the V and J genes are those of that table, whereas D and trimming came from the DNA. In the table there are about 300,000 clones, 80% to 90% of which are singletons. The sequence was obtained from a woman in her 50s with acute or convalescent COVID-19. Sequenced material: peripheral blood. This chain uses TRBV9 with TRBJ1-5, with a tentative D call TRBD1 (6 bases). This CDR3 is CASSQGRGGIGNQPQHF. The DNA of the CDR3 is TGTGCCAGCAGCCAAGGTAGGGGGGGAATCGGCAATCAGCCCCAGCATTTT.